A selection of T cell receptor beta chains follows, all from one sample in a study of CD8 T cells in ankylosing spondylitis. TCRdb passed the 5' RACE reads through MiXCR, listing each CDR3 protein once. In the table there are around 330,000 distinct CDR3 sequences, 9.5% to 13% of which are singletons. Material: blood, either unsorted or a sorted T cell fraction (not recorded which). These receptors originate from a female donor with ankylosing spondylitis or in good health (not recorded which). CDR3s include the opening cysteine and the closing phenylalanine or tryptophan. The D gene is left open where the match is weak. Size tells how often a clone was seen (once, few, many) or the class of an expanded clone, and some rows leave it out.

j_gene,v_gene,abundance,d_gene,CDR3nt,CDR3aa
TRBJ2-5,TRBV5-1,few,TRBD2,TGCGCCAGCAGCTTGGCGGGGGGACGCGAAGAGACCCAGTACTTC,CASSLAGGREETQYF
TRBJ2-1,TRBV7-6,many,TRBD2,TGTGCCAGCAGCTTAGCTGGGACTAGCCTCCCATATGAGCAGTTCTTC,CASSLAGTSLPYEQFF
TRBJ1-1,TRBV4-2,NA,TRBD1,TGTGCCAGCAGTCAAACAGGCAGGGGGTTTGACACTGAAGCTTTCTTT,CASSQTGRGFDTEAFF
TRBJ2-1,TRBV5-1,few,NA,TGCGCCAGCAGCTCCACCCAAGGGAGTGAGCAGTTCTTC,CASSSTQGSEQFF
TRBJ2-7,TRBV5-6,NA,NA,TGTGCCAGCACAAAGGGACGGTCCTACGAGCAGTACTTC,CASTKGRSYEQYF
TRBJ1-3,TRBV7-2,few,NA,TGTGCCAGCAGCAGCGCAGGGAGCTCTGGAAACACCATATATTTT,CASSSAGSSGNTIYF
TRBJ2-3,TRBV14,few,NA,TGTGCCAGCAGCCAAGATACCAGCCCCTCCGCGGATACGCAGTATTTT,CASSQDTSPSADTQYF
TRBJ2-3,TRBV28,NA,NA,TGTGCCAGCACCGAGGGGCTTACGCAGTATTTT,CASTEGLTQYF
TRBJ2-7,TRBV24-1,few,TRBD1,TGTGCCACCAGTGATCCACGGGACAGTCCCTACGAGCAGTACTTC,CATSDPRDSPYEQYF
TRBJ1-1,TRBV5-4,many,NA,TGTGCCAGCAGCTTAATCGGAGGGACTGAAGCTTTCTTT,CASSLIGGTEAFF
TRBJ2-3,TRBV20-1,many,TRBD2,TGCAGTGCTAGGGGGAGGGATGGAACAGATACGCAGTATTTT,CSARGRDGTDTQYF
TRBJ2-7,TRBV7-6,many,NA,TGTGCCAGCAGCCCAGGAGGTTCCTACGAGCAGTACTTC,CASSPGGSYEQYF
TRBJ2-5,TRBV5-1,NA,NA,TGCGCCAGCAGCCTCGACAGGTGCCAAGAGACCCAGTACTTC,CASSLDRCQETQYF
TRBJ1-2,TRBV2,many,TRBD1,TGTGCCAGCAGTTTCACAGGGGGCGCTGGGTATGGCTACACCTTC,CASSFTGGAGYGYTF